These T cell receptor beta chains were read from a single sample in a study of T cells in localized non-small cell lung cancer. Sequencing was performed with immunoSEQ multiplex PCR; in TCRdb, only in-frame clones are kept and a portion is missing. The table lists under 35,000 clones, more than 85% of them singletons, with under 30% in the top ten. The sequencing here drew on peripheral blood, taken before any cancer treatment. Receptor source: a female donor over 55 with stage I lung adenocarcinoma. The CDR3 runs from the conserved cysteine through the conserved F or W. Each record gives: J gene, V gene, CDR3 protein.

>TRBJ1-1|TRBV6-5
CASSYETRGRTEAFF
>TRBJ2-3|TRBV9
CASNFGRAADTQYF
>TRBJ2-7|TRBV6-6
CASSPHAGGVDEQYF
>TRBJ2-7|TRBV29-1
CSVGYSYEQYF
>TRBJ1-5|TRBV28
CASFPSNQPQHF
>TRBJ1-4|TRBV5-1
CASSLGQEGEKLFF
>TRBJ2-5|TRBV7-2
CASSDGTSGKMETQYF
>TRBJ2-7|TRBV27
CASSLLGTDYEQYF
>TRBJ2-5|TRBV11-2
CASSFGLAGGRHYGETQYF
>TRBJ1-2|TRBV7-9
CASSRGTDQPYGYTF
>TRBJ1-2|TRBV6-1
CASTPDRNYGYTF
>TRBJ2-5|TRBV28
CASTSLAGDVETQYF
>TRBJ2-5|TRBV18
CASSPRTEETQYF
>TRBJ1-3|TRBV7-9
CASSPRQGQIGNTIYF
>TRBJ2-1|TRBV28
CASSSYNEQFF
>TRBJ2-7|TRBV6-1
CASSEQTDPWDSYEQYF
>TRBJ1-4|TRBV18
CASSPSEKLFF
>TRBJ2-7|TRBV28
CASDFGQGHEQYF
>TRBJ2-1|TRBV2
CASSLTGGSSNEQFF
>TRBJ2-1|TRBV18
CASSPKPWGEQFF